The 19 T cell receptor beta chains reported below all come from one sample, sequenced in a study of shared clonotypes between healthy human individuals. Profiling relied on immunoSEQ multiplex PCR, and the TCRdb table lists in-frame clones only, not all of them. The table includes some 1,600,000 clones, nearly 99% detected once. Sequenced: naive CD4+ T cells sorted from blood. The subset denotes: CD45RA+ positively selected. These receptors came from a man aged 30-40 years in good health.

V usage is TRBV6-1 and J usage is TRBJ1-4, with D perhaps TRBD1 (6 bases). Germline V lookup: CDR1 MNHNS, CDR2 SASEGT. Trimming cost V 5 bases and J 15 bases, with 13 bases left between them. This CDR3 has 11 amino acids. This chain's CDR3 is CASSLGTWVFF. CDR3 coding DNA: TGTGCCAGCAGTCTAGGGACATGGGTGTTTTTT.

This chain connects TRBV5-4 to TRBJ2-7; D might be TRBD1 (6 bases). The CDR3 covers 13 residues. Between the trimmed V and J ends, which lost 4 bases and 3 bases, there was a span of 11 bases. Germline assignment: CDR1 SGHNT and CDR2 YYREEE (reference sequence). The chain's CDR3 is CASSRDTNYEQYF. The CDR3 nucleotides are TGTGCCAGCAGCCGGGACACAAACTACGAGCAGTACTTC.

This clone was recorded only once. At the DNA level, this CDR3 is encoded by other sequences in the same sample as well. The rearrangement uses TRBV19 and TRBJ2-6; no definite D call. V shed 6 bases and J shed 2 bases, with 2 bases lying between them. The CDR3 has 12 residues. In germline, CDR1 is LNHDA, CDR2 SQIVND (reference sequence). The CDR3: CASRAGANVLTF. The CDR3 nucleotides read TGTGCCAGTAGGGCTGGGGCCAACGTCCTGACTTTC.

The V call is TRBV11-2, the J call TRBJ2-1; D may be TRBD1 (6 bases). V was cut by 2 bases and J by 6 bases, with 17 bases left in between. This CDR3 has 16 residues. Germline V lookup: CDR1 SGHAT, CDR2 FQNNGV. As DNA, the CDR3 is TGTGCCAGCAGCTTATTTTCTGTCAACAGGGTCAATGAGCAGTTCTTC. It codes for CASSLFSVNRVNEQFF.

A remark on this clone: Other DNA sequences in the sample encode the same CDR3. J is TRBJ1-3 and V is TRBV2; D is uncertain. Trimming removed 3 bases at V and 3 bases at J, with 3 bases between. This CDR3 comprises 12 residues. Germline V gene sequence: CDR1 SNHLY, CDR2 FYNNEI. CDR3 bases: TGTGCCAGCAGTGAGGGTGGAAACACCATATATTTT. Translation: CASSEGGNTIYF.

This chain connects TRBV5-1 to TRBJ1-1; 8 bases are a match to TRBD1. The V segment lost 0 bases and the J segment 3 bases; nucleotides outside the gene matches: 7. Germline values: CDR1 SGHRS, CDR2 YFSETQ. The CDR3 runs 16 residues. The DNA of the CDR3 is TGCGCCAGCAGCTTGGCCTTGACAGGGGCGGACACTGAAGCTTTCTTT. The encoded protein is CASSLALTGADTEAFF.

V is TRBV7-2 and J is TRBJ2-1, with D possibly called TRBD1 or TRBD2 (5 bases each). CDR1 is SGHTA and CDR2 is FQGNSA in the germline V gene. The germline V and J ends were trimmed by 3 bases and 8 bases, with 20 bases remaining between them. The CDR3 runs to 16 residues. The CDR3 sequence is CASSFYGGRGIDEQFF. The DNA of the CDR3 is TGTGCCAGCAGCTTCTATGGGGGAAGAGGGATCGATGAGCAGTTCTTC.

V usage is TRBV28 and J usage is TRBJ1-5; D unresolved. Germline assignment: CDR1 MDHEN and CDR2 SYDVKM. V shed 4 bases and J shed 6 bases, with 19 bases lying between them. The CDR3 has 16 amino acids. The DNA for the CDR3 is TGTGCCAGCAGTTCAGGATGGAAAGGTTCGGGTCAGCCCCAGCATTTT. Amino acids: CASSSGWKGSGQPQHF.

The CDR3 sequence: CASSASSAFNEQFF. The CDR3 nucleotides read TGTGCCAGCAGTGCATCGAGCGCATTCAATGAGCAGTTCTTC. This chain uses TRBV25-1 with TRBJ2-1, with D uncertain. CDR1 is MGHDK, CDR2 SYGVNS, per germline. The CDR3 spans 14 residues. Trimming pared 4 bases from V and 6 bases from J, leaving 13 bases between.

About this clone itself: The identical CDR3 is also encoded by other nucleotide sequences in the sample. CDR3 loop: CASSQSSGNTIYF. In nucleotides, the CDR3 is TGTGCCAGCAGCCAATCCTCTGGAAACACCATATATTTT. This rearrangement joins TRBV14 to TRBJ1-3; D not resolved. The CDR3 is made up of 13 amino acids. V was clipped by 2 bases and J by 0 bases, with 2 bases between them. CDR1 SGHDN and CDR2 FVKESK come from the germline V gene.

V gene TRBV9 combines with J gene TRBJ2-1, with D unclear. V dropped 3 bases and J dropped 4 bases, with 20 bases sitting between them. The CDR3 extends over 17 amino acids. Germline V gene lookup returns CDR1 SGDLS and CDR2 YYNGEE. CDR3 region: CASSARLDFMIYNEQFF. The CDR3 DNA reads TGTGCCAGCAGCGCACGACTTGATTTTATGATATACAATGAGCAGTTCTTC.

V and J are TRBV11-2 and TRBJ2-1; weak D call: TRBD2 (5 bases). The CDR3 covers 16 residues. Germline CDR1 reads SGHAT; CDR2 reads FQNNGV. Trimming left V 3 bases short and J 5 bases short, with 17 bases between. In nucleotides, the CDR3 is TGTGCCAGCAGCTTCCAACTAGTTTTTACCAACAATGAGCAGTTCTTC. Amino acids: CASSFQLVFTNNEQFF. Looking up the rest from reference TRBV11-2 and TRBJ2-1 gives the full variable domain: EAGVAQSPRYKIIEKRQSVAFWCNPISGHATLYWYQQILGQGPKLLIQFQNNGVVDDSQLPKDRFSAERLKGVDSTLKIQPAKLEDSAVYLCASSFQLVFTNNEQFFGPGTRLTVL.

In the case of this clone: One end of the junction fails to match germline, which may point to a read error. Written as DNA, the CDR3 is TGTGCCATCAGTGAGTCAAGAGGCCTCACCTCGCCGGTTTTT. Protein sequence: CAISESRGLTSPVF. The V call is TRBV10-3, the J call TRBJ2-3, with D unclear. This CDR3 contains 14 residues. Germline assignment: CDR1 ENHRY and CDR2 SYGVKD.

The chain combines TRBV9 with TRBJ1-3, with a weak D call TRBD1 (5 bases). V lost 3 bases, J lost 3 bases, and 16 bases lay in between. This CDR3 spans 16 amino acids. CDR1 and CDR2 (germline): SGDLS, YYNGEE. CDR3 protein: CASSAGTGNGGNTIYF. The CDR3 DNA is TGTGCCAGCAGCGCCGGGACCGGGAATGGTGGAAACACCATATATTTT.

The chain employs TRBV27 and TRBJ1-5; D remains unclear. There are 15 residues in the CDR3. CDR1 and CDR2 (germline): MNHEY, SMNVEV (reference sequence). V was trimmed by 3 bases and J by 0 bases, leaving 9 bases between them. CDR3 loop: CASSLVHPSNQPQHF. The CDR3 region has the DNA TGTGCCAGCAGTTTGGTGCACCCTAGCAATCAGCCCCAGCATTTT.

The V gene is TRBV5-1, the J gene TRBJ2-3; the D call may be TRBD1 or TRBD2 (5 bases each). CDR3 length: 15 residues. V was shortened by 2 bases and J by 3 bases, with 13 bases between the two germline ends. Germline CDR1 is SGHRS and CDR2 is YFSETQ. The CDR3 DNA reads TGCGCCAGCAGCTTTTCTCCGGGACCGACAGATACGCAGTATTTT. Amino acid sequence: CASSFSPGPTDTQYF.

This chain joins TRBV28 and TRBJ1-2; D is unclear. Per germline, CDR1 MDHEN and CDR2 SYDVKM. CDR3 length equals 13 residues. Trimming left V 5 bases short and J 4 bases short, with 11 bases between. Written as DNA, the CDR3 is TGTGCCAGCAGTCTCCCTCCGCGCTATGGCTACACCTTC. This encodes CASSLPPRYGYTF.

The chain combines TRBV10-2 with TRBJ1-5; no definite D call. The germline V and J ends were trimmed by 8 bases and 7 bases, with 15 bases remaining between them. Germline V gives CDR1 WSHSY, CDR2 SAAADI. CDR3 length equals 13 residues. CDR3 loop: CASASSGGQPQHF. In DNA form, the CDR3 reads TGCGCCAGCGCTAGCTCAGGCGGACAGCCCCAGCATTTT.

The chain joins TRBV10-3 to TRBJ2-7, with D possibly called TRBD1 or TRBD2 (6 bases each). CDR3 size: 13 residues. The V gene's germline CDR1 is ENHRY and CDR2 SYGVKD. Deletions cut 10 bases from V and 5 bases from J, with 18 bases between. The CDR3 loop is CATGGGRVDEQYF. The CDR3 DNA reads as TGTGCCACCGGAGGGGGTAGGGTGGACGAGCAGTACTTC.